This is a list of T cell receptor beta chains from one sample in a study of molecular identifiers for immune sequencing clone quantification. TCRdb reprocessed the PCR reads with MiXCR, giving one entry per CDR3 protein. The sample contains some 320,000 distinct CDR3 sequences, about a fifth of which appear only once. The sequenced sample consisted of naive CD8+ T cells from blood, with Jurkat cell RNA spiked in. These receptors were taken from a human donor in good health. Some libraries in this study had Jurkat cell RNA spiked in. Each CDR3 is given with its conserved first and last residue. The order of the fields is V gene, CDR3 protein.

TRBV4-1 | CASSQDLSVTEAFF
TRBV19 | CASSIRFGRPVVNYTF
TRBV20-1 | CSAPESHEQYF
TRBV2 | CASSEWEGEGPDTQYF
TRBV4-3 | CASSHATGSREQFF
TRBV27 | CASSEIGLAGGSGTDTQYF
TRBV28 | CASSLPRDEQFF
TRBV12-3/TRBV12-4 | CASSTGTGNTGAFF
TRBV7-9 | CASSLGGRAYEQYF
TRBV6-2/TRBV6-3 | CASIRGWGWGTDTQYF
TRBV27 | CASRPGTRWRETQYF
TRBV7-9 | CASSPLPGQGNGEQFF
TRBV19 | CASSWGNTEAFF
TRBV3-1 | CTSSQDARGVGNTIYF
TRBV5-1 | CASSLELAGGGRVVSTDTQYF
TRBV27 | CASSLSGLGGTEAFF
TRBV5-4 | CASSLELAGPREQYF
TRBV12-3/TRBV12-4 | CASSSGNSITDTQYF
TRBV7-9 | CASSPGPSGSADTQYF
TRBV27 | CASSPLAVTGTDTQYF
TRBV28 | CASRGIEAGTPIRKSQETQYF
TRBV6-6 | CASSYTSGLVSEQFF
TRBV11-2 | CASSVGQSTEAFF
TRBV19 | CASSIGAGYQPQHF
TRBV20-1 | CSARRPGRITDTQYF
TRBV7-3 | CASSLTAGGGHEQFF
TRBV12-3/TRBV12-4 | CASSLGGASFEKLFF
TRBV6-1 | CASSDGGHPASNQPQHF
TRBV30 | CAWSSSAVYEQYF
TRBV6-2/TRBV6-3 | CASRTGTAPIYGYTF
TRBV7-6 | CASSFIGGLETTGDPEAFF
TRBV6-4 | CASSDYLGSEAFF
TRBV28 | CASSPWALGITYMNTEAFF
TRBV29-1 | CSVIRGDDTQYF
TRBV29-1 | CSVAVGSTGELFF
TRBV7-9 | CASSLRLKVRASYEQYF
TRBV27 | CASSSEGTYTDTQYF
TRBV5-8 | CASSLDRLKSGRVSTDTQYF
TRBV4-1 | CASSHQTSGGADTQYF
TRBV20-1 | CSARDSAYEQYF
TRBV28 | CASSSIPGQGRTEAFF
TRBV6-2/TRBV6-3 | CASSYSINPEAFF
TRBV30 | CAWSGTSGSHEQYF
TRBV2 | CASSGRDWMHVAQYF
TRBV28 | CASSLAGETDTQYF
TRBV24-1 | CATSDALEQFF
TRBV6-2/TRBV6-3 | CASSAFSRDPGPYEQYF
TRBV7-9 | CASSMGDEKLFF
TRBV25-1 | CARPWGTSNTGELLF
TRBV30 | CAWIPIRLGFTTNEKLFF
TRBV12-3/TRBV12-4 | CASRPIAGGQGGLMNNEQFF
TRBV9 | CASSVGTGAFNEQFF
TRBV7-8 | CASSLELADITDTQYF
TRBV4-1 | CASSPLTSTEAFF
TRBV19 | CASSTGAYEQFF
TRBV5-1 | CASSLLPGQTYEQYF
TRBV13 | CASTDRDSTGELFF
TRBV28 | CASTLAGVSYNEQFF
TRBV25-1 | CASSELATNEKLFF